These 21 T cell receptor beta chains came from one sample sequenced in a study of cytomegalovirus exposure and HLA in healthy donors. The PCR ran on 60 Vbeta and 13 Jbeta primers. Sequenced by immunoSEQ multiplex PCR; TCRdb stores in-frame clones only, minus some. The sample comprises about 150,000 clones, more than 60% of which are singletons, and roughly 1.4% rests with the top ten. The source material was PBMCs. These TCRs come from a woman aged 30 to 39 in good health and CMV-seropositive.

The chain uses TRBV4-1 and TRBJ2-1; 11 positions agree with TRBD2. CDR3 length equals 16 residues. CDR1 is MGHRA and CDR2 is YSYEKL in the germline V gene. Unmatched junction bases numbered 8, after V lost 3 bases and J lost 7 bases. CDR3 in amino acids: CASSQRTSGFGNEQFF. The CDR3 DNA reads TGCGCCAGCAGCCAGAGGACTAGCGGGTTTGGTAATGAGCAGTTCTTC.

The CDR3 DNA follows: TGTGCCAGCAGCTTGTACGAGGGGGAGGGAAACACCATATATTTT. Translated, it gives CASSLYEGEGNTIYF. V is TRBV5-6 and J is TRBJ1-3, with D possibly matching TRBD1 (6 bases). In germline, CDR1 is SGHDT, CDR2 YYEEEE. This CDR3 is 15 amino acids long. The V and J ends lost 1 base and 4 bases respectively, with 12 bases between them.

V gene TRBV15 combines with J gene TRBJ2-2, with 10 bases fitting TRBD1. Germline lookup yields CDR1 LNHNV and CDR2 YYDKDF (reference sequence). The CDR3 is 15 amino acids. Germline trimming cut 6 bases from V and 5 bases from J; bases unmatched to any gene: 6. The CDR3 spells CATRPPGQGTGELFF. The CDR3 region has the DNA TGTGCCACCAGACCTCCGGGACAGGGGACCGGGGAGCTGTTTTTT.

This clone occurred a few times. The rearrangement links TRBV10-3 to TRBJ1-2; D is possibly TRBD1 (5 bases). Germline V gene lookup returns CDR1 ENHRY and CDR2 SYGVKD. The CDR3 loop spans 13 amino acids. V gave up 11 bases and J gave up 8 bases, with 21 bases separating them. Here the CDR3 reads CASSFAREGGYTF. DNA of the CDR3: TGTGCCTCCTCCTTTGCCAGGGAAGGAGGCTACACCTTC.

This rearrangement joins TRBV5-8 to TRBJ1-1; 8 bases align to TRBD1. This CDR3 has 14 amino acids. Germline loops: CDR1 SGHTS, CDR2 YDEGEE. With 7 bases clipped from V and 4 bases from J, the junction kept 9 bases outside the gene matches. The CDR3 region has the DNA TGTGCCAGCTTTACTAGACAGGGGTTCACTGAAGCTTTCTTT. Translating gives CASFTRQGFTEAFF.

This clone came up a few times. V is TRBV11-2 and J is TRBJ2-2; weak D call: TRBD2 (7 bases). The germline gives CDR1 SGHAT, CDR2 FQNNGV. The germline V and J ends were trimmed by 2 bases and 9 bases, with 19 bases remaining between them. This CDR3 contains 16 residues. CDR3: CASSLSRGAISRELFF. For the CDR3, the DNA is TGTGCCAGCAGCTTATCTCGGGGGGCGATATCCCGGGAGCTGTTTTTT.

The V and J genes are TRBV29-1 and TRBJ2-7; TRBD2 aligns across 11 bases. With V trimmed by 1 base and J by 0 bases, 8 bases remained unmatched. The germline CDR1 and CDR2 sequences are SQVTM and ANQGSEA. This CDR3 contains 17 residues. Here the CDR3 DNA reads TGCAGCGTTGAAGGACTAGCGGGAAGGGAGTCCTCCTACGAGCAGTACTTC. Protein product: CSVEGLAGRESSYEQYF.

This chain uses TRBV19 with TRBJ2-7, with a possible D match to TRBD2 (5 bases). V gave up 5 bases and J gave up 5 bases, with 19 bases separating them. The CDR3 covers 15 residues. Germline V gives CDR1 LNHDA, CDR2 SQIVND (reference sequence). As DNA, the CDR3 is TGTGCCAGTAGTTTATCATCCCAACTAGTACACGAGCAGTACTTC. Amino acids: CASSLSSQLVHEQYF. Drawing the rest from reference TRBV19 and TRBJ2-7, the complete variable domain is DGGITQSPKYLFRKEGQNVTLSCEQNLNHDAMYWYRQDPGQGLRLIYYSQIVNDFQKGDIAEGYSVSREKKESFPLTVTSAQKNPTAFYLCASSLSSQLVHEQYFGPGTRLTVT.

This chain links TRBV5-4 with TRBJ1-1, with D unresolved. This CDR3 has 13 residues. Germline CDR1 reads SGHNT; CDR2 reads YYREEE (reference sequence). V lost 4 bases to trimming and J lost 5 bases, with 12 bases between them. The CDR3 nucleotides are TGTGCCAGCAGCCTGCTAAGCGGGACTGAAGCTTTCTTT. Translation gives CASSLLSGTEAFF.

This clone was counted once. Other DNA sequences in this specimen translate into the identical CDR3. The chain carries TRBV6-6 and TRBJ2-7, with D perhaps matching TRBD2 (5 bases). Per the germline V gene, CDR1 is MNHNY and CDR2 is SVGAGI (reference sequence). The CDR3 totals 12 residues. V was cut by 6 bases and J by 6 bases, with 12 bases left in between. CDR3: CASSRGPFEQYF. CDR3 coding DNA: TGTGCCAGCAGCCGCGGGCCATTCGAGCAGTACTTC.

The CDR3 here is CASGGDRGSYNEQFF. DNA of the CDR3: TGTGCCAGCGGGGGGGACAGGGGGTCCTACAATGAGCAGTTCTTC. V and J are TRBV11-1 and TRBJ2-1; TRBD1 agrees at 11 bases. The CDR3 spans 15 residues. Trimming removed 8 bases from V and 1 base from J; junction bases left unmatched: 4. Germline V gene sequence: CDR1 SGHAT, CDR2 FQDESV (reference sequence).

The rearrangement links TRBV6-6 to TRBJ1-1; tentative D call: TRBD1 (6 bases). Trimming took off 2 bases at V and 3 bases at J, with 10 bases between the two ends. The CDR3 covers 14 residues. Germline lookup yields CDR1 MNHNY and CDR2 SVGAGI (reference sequence). The CDR3 DNA reads TGTGCCAGCAGTTACGGGGGGGCGGACACTGAAGCTTTCTTT. Its protein is CASSYGGADTEAFF.

This clone came up a few times. This rearrangement joins TRBV6-1 to TRBJ1-1; D might be TRBD1 (6 bases). Looked up from germline, CDR1 is MNHNS and CDR2 is SASEGT. CDR3 size: 15 residues. Trimming removed 3 bases from V and 1 base from J, with 12 bases in between. The CDR3 spells CASSDRGHTNTEAFF. The CDR3 DNA reads as TGTGCCAGCAGTGATCGGGGACACACGAACACTGAAGCTTTCTTT.

The genes are TRBV7-2 and TRBJ2-7; 12 bases are shared with TRBD2. Germline V gene data show CDR1 as SGHTA and CDR2 as FQGNSA. V lost 4 bases, J lost 0 bases, and 13 bases stayed unmatched. The CDR3 consists of 19 residues. As DNA, the CDR3 is TGTGCCAGCAGCTCAGACGGCGGGACTAGCGGGTGGAGCTCCTACGAGCAGTACTTC. As protein: CASSSDGGTSGWSSYEQYF.

V gene TRBV9 combines with J gene TRBJ2-2; a possible D gene is TRBD1 (6 bases). V was shortened by 0 bases and J by 3 bases, with 18 bases between the two germline ends. The CDR3 has 18 residues. Per the germline V gene, CDR1 is SGDLS and CDR2 is YYNGEE. CDR3 DNA sequence: TGTGCCAGCAGCGTAGACCCAGGGGACCCCTCGGACACCGGGGAGCTGTTTTTT. It is translated as CASSVDPGDPSDTGELFF.

The table lists this clone with a few counts. The chain is built from TRBV7-2 and TRBJ2-2, with 7 positions matching TRBD2. Germline CDR1 SGHTA, CDR2 FQGNSA. The J segment lost 7 bases and the V segment lost 0 bases, leaving 5 bases of the junction unmatched. The CDR3 contains 15 residues. The CDR3 coding sequence is TGTGCCAGCAGCTTAGCGGGAGGGATTGACGGGGAGCTGTTTTTT. Its protein is CASSLAGGIDGELFF. Full variable domain (outside the CDR3, taken from reference TRBV7-2 and TRBJ2-2): GAGVSQSPSNKVTEKGKDVELRCDPISGHTALYWYRQSLGQGLEFLIYFQGNSAPDKSGLPSDRFSAERTGGSVSTLTIQRTQQEDSAVYLCASSLAGGIDGELFFGEGSRLTVL.

V gene TRBV7-2 combines with J gene TRBJ2-3, with 7 nucleotides matching TRBD1. V trimming: 4 bases; J trimming: 6 bases; junction bases outside the gene matches: 10. The CDR3 has 15 amino acids. Per germline, CDR1 SGHTA and CDR2 FQGNSA. CDR3 sequence reads: CASSWSKGATDTQYF. CDR3 in DNA: TGTGCCAGCAGCTGGTCGAAGGGGGCCACGGATACGCAGTATTTT.

The CDR3 spells CASSDGGRPNTEAFF. The DNA of the CDR3 is TGTGCCAGCAGTGACGGTGGCAGGCCGAACACTGAAGCTTTCTTT. The chain uses TRBV6-4 and TRBJ1-1; D remains unclear. V shed 2 bases and J shed 1 base, with 11 bases lying between them. The CDR3 has 15 amino acids. Germline values: CDR1 MRHNA, CDR2 SNTAGT.

The chain couples TRBV4-3 to TRBJ2-7, with TRBD2 identical over 7 bases. V shed 3 bases, J shed 2 bases, and the junction held 10 bases outside the gene matches. Germline assignment: CDR1 LGHNA and CDR2 YSLEER. The CDR3 runs to 16 residues. The CDR3 spells CASSQGGSFLPYEQYF. The CDR3 DNA sequence: TGCGCCAGCAGCCAGGGGGGGTCGTTCTTACCCTACGAGCAGTACTTC.

The CDR3 sequence: CASSSGTGGVTEAFF. The CDR3 coding sequence is TGTGCCAGCAGTTCCGGGACAGGGGGGGTCACTGAAGCTTTCTTT. V usage is TRBV5-6 and J usage is TRBJ1-1; 11 nucleotides align to TRBD1. This CDR3 has 15 residues. From germline, CDR1 is SGHDT and CDR2 YYEEEE. Trimming removed 5 bases from V and 4 bases from J; junction bases left unmatched: 7.

The chain is built from TRBV5-4 and TRBJ2-5; the D gene is possibly TRBD2 (5 bases). The CDR3 totals 15 residues. In germline, CDR1 is SGHNT, CDR2 YYREEE (reference sequence). The V end lost 0 bases, the J end lost 5 bases, and 14 bases lay between the germline ends. The CDR3 protein is CASSLDASSGETQYF. CDR3 DNA: TGTGCCAGCAGCTTGGATGCTAGCTCGGGGGAGACCCAGTACTTC.